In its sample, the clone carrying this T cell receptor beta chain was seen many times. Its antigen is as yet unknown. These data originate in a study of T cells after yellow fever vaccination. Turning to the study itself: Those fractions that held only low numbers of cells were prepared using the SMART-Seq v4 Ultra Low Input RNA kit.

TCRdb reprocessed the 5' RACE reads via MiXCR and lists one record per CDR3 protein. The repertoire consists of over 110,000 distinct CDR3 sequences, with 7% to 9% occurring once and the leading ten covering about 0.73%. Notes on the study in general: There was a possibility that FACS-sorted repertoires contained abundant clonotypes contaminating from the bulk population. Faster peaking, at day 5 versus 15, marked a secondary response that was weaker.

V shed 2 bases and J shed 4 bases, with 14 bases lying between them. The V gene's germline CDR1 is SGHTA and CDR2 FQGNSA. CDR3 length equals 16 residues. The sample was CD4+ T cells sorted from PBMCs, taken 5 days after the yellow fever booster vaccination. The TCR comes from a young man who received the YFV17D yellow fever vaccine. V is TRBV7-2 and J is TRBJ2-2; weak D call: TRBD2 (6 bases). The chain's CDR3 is CASSLLSGVITGELFF. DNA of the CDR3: TGTGCCAGCAGCTTATTATCGGGAGTAATCACCGGGGAGCTGTTTTTT. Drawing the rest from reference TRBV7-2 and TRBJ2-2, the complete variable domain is GAGVSQSPSNKVTEKGKDVELRCDPISGHTALYWYRQSLGQGLEFLIYFQGNSAPDKSGLPSDRFSAERTGGSVSTLTIQRTQQEDSAVYLCASSLLSGVITGELFFGEGSRLTVL.